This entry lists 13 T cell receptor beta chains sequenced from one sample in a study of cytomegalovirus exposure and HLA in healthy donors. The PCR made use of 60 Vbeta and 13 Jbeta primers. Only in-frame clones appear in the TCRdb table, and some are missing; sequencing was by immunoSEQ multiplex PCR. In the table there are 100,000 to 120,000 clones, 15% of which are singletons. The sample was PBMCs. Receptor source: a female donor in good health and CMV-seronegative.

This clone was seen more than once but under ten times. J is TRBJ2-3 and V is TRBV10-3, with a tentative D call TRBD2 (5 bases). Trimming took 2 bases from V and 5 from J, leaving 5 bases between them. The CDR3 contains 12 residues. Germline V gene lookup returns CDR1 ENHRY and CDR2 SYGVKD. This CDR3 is CAISEEGDTQYF. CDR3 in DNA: TGTGCCATCAGTGAGGAGGGAGATACGCAGTATTTT.

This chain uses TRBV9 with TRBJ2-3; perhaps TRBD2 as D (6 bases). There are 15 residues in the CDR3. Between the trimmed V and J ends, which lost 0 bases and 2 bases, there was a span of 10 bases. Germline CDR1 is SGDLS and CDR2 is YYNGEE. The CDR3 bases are TGTGCCAGCAGCGTAGGCGGGGCGAACACAGATACGCAGTATTTT. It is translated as CASSVGGANTDTQYF.

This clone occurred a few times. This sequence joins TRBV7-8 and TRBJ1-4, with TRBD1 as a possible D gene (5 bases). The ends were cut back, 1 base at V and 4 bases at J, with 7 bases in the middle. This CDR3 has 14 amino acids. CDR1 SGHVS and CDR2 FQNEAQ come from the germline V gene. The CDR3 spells CASSLGQGNEKLFF. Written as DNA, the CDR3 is TGTGCCAGCAGCTTAGGGCAGGGTAATGAAAAACTGTTTTTT.

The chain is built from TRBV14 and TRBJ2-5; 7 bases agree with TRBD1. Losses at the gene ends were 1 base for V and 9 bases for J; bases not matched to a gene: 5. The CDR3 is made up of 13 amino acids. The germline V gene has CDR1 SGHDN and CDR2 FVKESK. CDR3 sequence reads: CASSQVGQGAQYF. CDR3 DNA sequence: TGTGCCAGCAGCCAAGTGGGGCAGGGGGCCCAGTACTTC.

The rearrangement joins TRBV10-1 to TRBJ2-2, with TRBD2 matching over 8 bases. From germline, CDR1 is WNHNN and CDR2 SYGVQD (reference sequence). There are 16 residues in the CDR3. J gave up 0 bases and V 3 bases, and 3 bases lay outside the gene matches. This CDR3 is CASSELAVTNTGELFF. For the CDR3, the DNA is TGCGCCAGCAGTGAACTAGCGGTGACGAACACCGGGGAGCTGTTTTTT.

The CDR3 here is CASSYFPRNYGYTF. CDR3 nucleotides: TGTGCCAGCAGTTACTTTCCCAGGAACTATGGCTACACCTTC. The J gene is TRBJ1-2, the V gene TRBV6-5; D uncertain. CDR3 length: 14 residues. The V end lost 1 base, the J end lost 2 bases, and 8 bases lay between the germline ends. CDR1 and CDR2 from the germline V gene are MNHEY and SVGAGI.

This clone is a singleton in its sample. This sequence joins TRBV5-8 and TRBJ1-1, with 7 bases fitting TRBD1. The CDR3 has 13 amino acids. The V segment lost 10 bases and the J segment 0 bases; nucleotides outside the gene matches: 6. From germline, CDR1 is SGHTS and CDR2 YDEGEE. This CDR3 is CAGADRMNTEAFF. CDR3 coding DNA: TGTGCCGGCGCGGACAGGATGAACACTGAAGCTTTCTTT.

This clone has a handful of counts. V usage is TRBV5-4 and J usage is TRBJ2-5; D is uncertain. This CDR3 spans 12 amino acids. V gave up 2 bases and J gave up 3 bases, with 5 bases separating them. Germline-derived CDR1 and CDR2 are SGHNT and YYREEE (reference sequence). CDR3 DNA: TGTGCCAGCAGCTTCCTTGAAGAGACCCAGTACTTC. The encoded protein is CASSFLEETQYF.

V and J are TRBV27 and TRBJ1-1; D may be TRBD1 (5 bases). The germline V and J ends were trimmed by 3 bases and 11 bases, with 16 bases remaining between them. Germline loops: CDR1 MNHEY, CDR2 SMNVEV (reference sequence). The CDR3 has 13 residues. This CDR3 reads CASSLGGPRLAFF. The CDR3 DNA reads TGTGCCAGCAGTTTGGGGGGTCCCCGTTTGGCTTTCTTT.

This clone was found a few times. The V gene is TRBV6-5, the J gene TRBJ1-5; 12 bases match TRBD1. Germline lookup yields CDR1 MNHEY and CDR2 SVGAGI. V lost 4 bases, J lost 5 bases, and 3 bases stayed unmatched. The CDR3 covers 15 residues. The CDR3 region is CASSSGTGGYQPQHF. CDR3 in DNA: TGTGCCAGCAGTTCCGGGACAGGGGGCTATCAGCCCCAGCATTTT.

The CDR3: CASSVGGGAISEQYF. As DNA, the CDR3 is TGTGCCAGCAGCGTAGGGGGCGGGGCTATCTCCGAGCAGTACTTC. The chain combines TRBV9 with TRBJ2-7, with D perhaps TRBD2 (6 bases). From germline, CDR1 is SGDLS and CDR2 YYNGEE. Trimming shortened V by 0 bases and J by 6 bases, and 16 bases separated the two germline ends. This CDR3 is 15 amino acids long.

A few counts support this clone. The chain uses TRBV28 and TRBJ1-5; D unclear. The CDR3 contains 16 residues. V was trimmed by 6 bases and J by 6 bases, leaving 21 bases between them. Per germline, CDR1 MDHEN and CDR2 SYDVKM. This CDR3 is CASSLSGEVRFQPQHF. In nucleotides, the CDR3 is TGTGCCAGCAGCCTGTCTGGGGAGGTAAGATTTCAGCCCCAGCATTTT.

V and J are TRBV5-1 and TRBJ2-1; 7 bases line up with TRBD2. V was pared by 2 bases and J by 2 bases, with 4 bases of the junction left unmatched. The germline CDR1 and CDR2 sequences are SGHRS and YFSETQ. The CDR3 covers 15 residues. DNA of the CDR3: TGCGCCAGCAGCTTACAAAGCGGGGCCTACAATGAGCAGTTCTTC. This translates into CASSLQSGAYNEQFF.